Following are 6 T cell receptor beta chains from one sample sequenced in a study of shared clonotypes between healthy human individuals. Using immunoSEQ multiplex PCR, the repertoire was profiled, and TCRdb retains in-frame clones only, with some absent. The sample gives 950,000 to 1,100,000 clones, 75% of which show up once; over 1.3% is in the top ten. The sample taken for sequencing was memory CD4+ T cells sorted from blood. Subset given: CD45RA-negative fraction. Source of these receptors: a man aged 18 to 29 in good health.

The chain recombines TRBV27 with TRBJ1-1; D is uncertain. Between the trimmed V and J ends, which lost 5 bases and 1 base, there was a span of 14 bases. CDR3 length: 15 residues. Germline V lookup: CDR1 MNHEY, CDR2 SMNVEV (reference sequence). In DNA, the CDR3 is TGTGCCAGCAGTGGTCTTGGGTTAACGAACACTGAAGCTTTCTTT. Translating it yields CASSGLGLTNTEAFF.

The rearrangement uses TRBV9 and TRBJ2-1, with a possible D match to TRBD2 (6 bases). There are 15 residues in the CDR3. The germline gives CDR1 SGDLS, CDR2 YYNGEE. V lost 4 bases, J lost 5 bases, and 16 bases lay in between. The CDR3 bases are TGTGCCAGCAGCCCAAGCGGGCTTCCCCACAATGAGCAGTTCTTC. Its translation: CASSPSGLPHNEQFF.

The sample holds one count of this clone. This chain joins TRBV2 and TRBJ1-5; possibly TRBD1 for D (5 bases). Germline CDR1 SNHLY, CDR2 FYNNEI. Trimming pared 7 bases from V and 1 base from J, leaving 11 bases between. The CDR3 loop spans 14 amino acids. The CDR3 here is CASTPTESNQPQHF. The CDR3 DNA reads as TGTGCCAGCACCCCGACAGAAAGCAATCAGCCCCAGCATTTT.

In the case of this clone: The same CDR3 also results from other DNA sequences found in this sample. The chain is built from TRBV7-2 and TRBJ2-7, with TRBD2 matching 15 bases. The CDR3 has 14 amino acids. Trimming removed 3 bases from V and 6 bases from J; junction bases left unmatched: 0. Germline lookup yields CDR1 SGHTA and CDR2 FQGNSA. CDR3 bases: TGTGCCAGCAGCTTGGGACTAGCGGGAGGCGAGCAGTACTTC. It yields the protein CASSLGLAGGEQYF.

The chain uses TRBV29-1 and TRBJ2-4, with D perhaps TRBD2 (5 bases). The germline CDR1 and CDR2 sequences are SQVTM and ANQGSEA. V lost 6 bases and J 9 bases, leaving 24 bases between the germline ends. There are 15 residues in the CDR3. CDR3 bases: TGCAGCGTCGCCGGTTCTGGCTACAGAGGGAGCATTCAGTACTTC. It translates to CSVAGSGYRGSIQYF.

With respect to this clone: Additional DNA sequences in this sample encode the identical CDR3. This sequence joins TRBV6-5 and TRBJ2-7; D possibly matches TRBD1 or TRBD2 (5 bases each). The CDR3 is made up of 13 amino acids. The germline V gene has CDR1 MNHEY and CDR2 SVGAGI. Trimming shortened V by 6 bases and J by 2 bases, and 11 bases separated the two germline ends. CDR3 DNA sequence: TGTGCCAGCAGCCCCGGGGCGCCCTACGAGCAGTACTTC. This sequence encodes CASSPGAPYEQYF.